The 12 T cell receptor beta chains below come from one sample, sequenced in a study of long-term antiretroviral therapy in people with HIV. They ran version v3.0 of the immunoSEQ assay at survey level. Some clones are missing from TCRdb's copy, which holds only in-frame ones; the method was immunoSEQ multiplex PCR. The data contain fewer than 40,000 clones, roughly 90% of them singletons. The input for sequencing was unsorted PBMCs, taken just before starting antiretroviral therapy. The origin of the receptors is a young woman with HIV.

The J gene is TRBJ2-7, the V gene TRBV7-8; 10 bases are a match to TRBD1. Germline CDR1 is SGHVS and CDR2 is FQNEAQ. The trim removed 1 base at V and 1 base at J, leaving 4 bases unmatched. The CDR3 consists of 16 residues. This CDR3 is CASSLVVGQGSYEQYF. The CDR3 nucleotides are TGTGCCAGCAGCTTAGTCGTGGGACAGGGGTCCTACGAGCAGTACTTC.

The rearrangement uses TRBV14 and TRBJ2-7; the D gene is possibly TRBD1 (6 bases). CDR1 SGHDN and CDR2 FVKESK come from the germline V gene. The CDR3 has 13 amino acids. V dropped 4 bases and J dropped 7 bases, with 14 bases sitting between them. CDR3 bases: TGTGCCAGCAGCCCCGGACAGACGGGGGAGCAGTACTTC. This translates into CASSPGQTGEQYF.

This clone has a single count. The J gene is TRBJ2-5, the V gene TRBV5-1; TRBD1 aligns across 9 bases. Germline CDR1 SGHRS, CDR2 YFSETQ. The ends lost 5 bases at V and 4 bases at J; junction bases unmatched: 9. The CDR3 covers 15 residues. This CDR3 is CASRPQGAVGETQYF. The CDR3 region has the DNA TGCGCCAGCAGACCACAGGGGGCGGTCGGAGAGACCCAGTACTTC.

V is TRBV4-2 and J is TRBJ2-7; D may be TRBD2 (7 bases). V shed 4 bases and J shed 0 bases, with 16 bases lying between them. CDR1 and CDR2 (germline): LGHNA, YNFKEQ. The CDR3 runs to 16 residues. CDR3 loop: CASSPRGAGTSYEQYF. The CDR3 DNA follows: TGTGCCAGCAGCCCCCGGGGGGCAGGGACCTCCTACGAGCAGTACTTC.

The chain uses TRBV6-6 and TRBJ1-1; TRBD1 agrees at 7 bases. From germline, CDR1 is MNHNY and CDR2 SVGAGI (reference sequence). This CDR3 has 14 residues. V was pared by 7 bases and J by 9 bases, with 14 bases of the junction left unmatched. The DNA of the CDR3 is TGTGCCAGCAAGATATCTGGACAGGATCTGAAAGCTTTCTTT. Translation: CASKISGQDLKAFF.

V usage is TRBV19 and J usage is TRBJ1-5, with 7 bases aligning to TRBD1. Germline loops: CDR1 LNHDA, CDR2 SQIVND (reference sequence). This CDR3 region has 15 residues. Trimming took 3 bases from V and 1 from J; bases not matched to a gene: 3. The CDR3 protein is CASSIQGVSNQPQHF. The CDR3 DNA reads TGTGCCAGTAGTATCCAGGGGGTAAGCAATCAGCCCCAGCATTTT.

This clone was seen a few times. The chain joins TRBV15 to TRBJ2-1; maybe TRBD2 (6 bases). Germline V gene sequence: CDR1 LNHNV, CDR2 YYDKDF (reference sequence). CDR3 length equals 17 residues. V gave up 8 bases and J gave up 4 bases, with 24 bases separating them. DNA for the CDR3: TGTGCCACCGCTCCCCCGCCGGGACTTCAAATGTACAATGAGCAGTTCTTC. It yields the protein CATAPPPGLQMYNEQFF.

The chain recombines TRBV4-2 with TRBJ2-2; TRBD1 or TRBD2 may be the D gene (5 bases each). V gave up 5 bases and J gave up 7 bases, with 20 bases separating them. The CDR3 sequence is 16 residues long. CDR1 LGHNA and CDR2 YNFKEQ come from the germline V gene. The CDR3 region has the DNA TGTGCCAGCAGCTTAGTATCCGGGACCCTTCTCGGGGAGCTGTTTTTT. This sequence encodes CASSLVSGTLLGELFF.

The CDR3 sequence is CASSQFLGGNRGYEQYF. The CDR3 bases are TGCGCCAGCAGCCAGTTCCTCGGGGGTAATAGGGGCTACGAGCAGTACTTC. The chain recombines TRBV4-3 with TRBJ2-7, with D maybe TRBD2 (6 bases). Looked up from germline, CDR1 is LGHNA and CDR2 is YSLEER. The CDR3 has 17 amino acids. Trimming pared 3 bases from V and 3 bases from J, leaving 21 bases between.

The sample holds a few counts of this clone. The V gene is TRBV27, the J gene TRBJ1-2; TRBD1 is a possible D gene (5 bases). The germline V gene encodes CDR1 MNHEY and CDR2 SMNVEV (reference sequence). The V end lost 6 bases, the J end lost 2 bases, and 13 bases lay between the germline ends. The CDR3 runs to 14 residues. The CDR3 region is CASSQPGLNYGYTF. DNA of the CDR3: TGTGCCAGCAGCCAACCAGGGTTGAACTATGGCTACACCTTC.

The gene calls are TRBV19 and TRBJ2-1, with TRBD2 identical over 10 bases. In germline, CDR1 is LNHDA, CDR2 SQIVND (reference sequence). The length of the CDR3 is 15 residues. With 5 bases clipped from V and 2 bases from J, the junction kept 3 bases outside the gene matches. CDR3 DNA sequence: TGTGCCAGTAGTCCTACTAGCGGGGCCTACAATGAGCAGTTCTTC. This gives the protein CASSPTSGAYNEQFF.

The genes are TRBV10-3 and TRBJ2-7; unclear D gene. The CDR3 runs to 11 residues. Germline assignment: CDR1 ENHRY and CDR2 SYGVKD. Deletions cut 3 bases from V and 7 bases from J, with 7 bases between. The DNA of the CDR3 is TGTGCCATCAGTGATCTGGGAGAGCAGTACTTC. Protein: CAISDLGEQYF.